This entry is about one T cell receptor beta chain. This clonotype was observed at least ten times. No cognate antigen has been identified for it. There are no base qualities to consult, and no much larger clone falls within one base. The sample is drawn from a study of glioma-infiltrating T cells (dated by TCRdb to about 2016). About the study as a whole: Sequencing of TCR alpha- and beta-chain repertoires was performed on glioma tissue, on non-neoplastic brain tissue, and on matched peripheral blood mononuclear cells. Three low-grade glioma patients, several primary glioblastoma patients, and three non-glioma patients who contributed non-neoplastic brain tissue made up the paired cohort. To measure how far tissue and blood T-cell populations diverged, each tissue-infiltrating repertoire was compared against the peripheral blood repertoire of the same patient. Paper-wide results and their limitations: VJ-independent divergence between tissue and blood was found to be below expectation in non-neoplastic patients but above expectation in all gliomas, particularly low-grade gliomas. Group comparisons rested on small numbers: three non-neoplastic, three low-grade glioma and 7 or 8 glioblastoma patients. Very few CDR3 sequences were shared between tissue and blood, attributed to high CDR3 diversity and limited sampling.

TCR alpha and beta CDR3 regions were amplified with the iRepertoire nested amplicon-rescue multiplex PCR (arm-PCR) platform from RNA. The input for one-step reverse transcription and amplification was roughly 95-450 ng of either tissue mRNA or PBMC total RNA. Following bead purification, Illumina adapters were added through a secondary multiplex PCR, and the libraries were then gel-purified between 200 and 400 bp. Libraries carried internal 6-nucleotide barcodes used for demultiplexing. Sequencing of libraries was performed on an Illumina MiSeq with 2x220 or 2x250 nucleotide paired-end reads. As for how the authors treated the data: FLASH 1.2.11 was used to merge paired reads, and BWA-MEM then aligned the reads to the GRCh37 human genome before TRA and TRB reads were extracted. An IMGT-derived reference of cassette sequences and CDR3 motifs, with pseudogenes included, was used for V and J assignment. Reads were translated in three frames, and productive CDR3s were defined by a C…FGXG motif without stop codons. A clonotype was defined as a unique combination of a V-J cassette pair and a CDR3 amino acid sequence. Hamming distance filtering was applied to reads, with thresholds set by the sequence error rate of each sample in mapped regions. Starting from the raw public reads, TCRdb applied fastp trimming at Q25, assembled clones with MiXCR and retained in-frame beta chains. When rows share a CDR3 protein, they turn into one entry using the most common DNA and genes. TCRdb's processing, not the authors', yielded these V and J calls. This sample is represented by about 190,000 distinct CDR3 sequences; 32% of them were singletons. The ten most abundant clones make up 20% to 25% of the sample.

Sequences SNHLY (CDR1) and FYNNEI (CDR2) are obtained from the germline V gene. Reading from cysteine to phenylalanine, the CDR3 counts 13 amino acids. Just the 39-base CDR3 DNA is kept, in frame starting at base 1. A distance of 8 bases separates the germline ends of V and J, which lose 8 bases and 0 bases respectively. The chain was built from TRBV2 and TRBJ2-1; TRBD2 could be the D gene, as 6 bases match. The sequenced sample was glioma tissue, nonneoplastic brain tissue, or PBMCs (not recorded which). The sequence came from a human donor with low-grade glioma or glioblastoma, undergoing nonglioma brain surgery, or in good health (not recorded which). The CDR3 is CASETSSYNEQFF. The bases read TGTGCCAGCGAGACTAGCTCCTACAATGAGCAGTTCTTC.